The rows below give T cell receptor beta chains drawn from one sample of a study of human T cells and chemical hapten exposure. TCRdb independently ran MiXCR on the RACE reads; one entry per CDR3 protein. This sample has just under 60,000 distinct CDR3 sequences, with roughly an eighth found just once. The sequencing here drew on whole blood, taken in connection with sensitization to the hapten diphenylcyclopropenone (DPC). The receptors derive from a man aged 25-45 years with alopecia areata. Some clones in this sample may be carry-over from other donors' samples. CDR3s include the opening cysteine and the closing phenylalanine or tryptophan. Each record gives: clone size, V gene, D gene, J gene, CDR3 protein, CDR3 DNA. A D gene is named only where the DNA matches it firmly. For some rows the clone size is stated as once, few or many, or as a class when expanded; others skip it.

>medium-sized|TRBV11-2|TRBD2|TRBJ2-5
CASSLGLALNAQETQYF
TGTGCCAGCAGCTTAGGACTAGCCCTGAACGCCCAAGAGACCCAGTACTTC
>.|TRBV14|.|TRBJ2-3
CASSHWTGDTQYF
TGTGCCAGCAGCCACTGGACGGGGGATACGCAGTATTTT
>many|TRBV27|TRBD1|TRBJ2-7
CASSLFATGVYEQYF
TGTGCCAGCAGTTTGTTCGCGACAGGGGTCTACGAGCAGTACTTC
>many|TRBV6-1|TRBD2|TRBJ2-3
CASRRGGNNPTDTQYF
TGTGCCAGCAGGCGGGGGGGCAACAATCCCACAGATACGCAGTATTTT
>.|TRBV5-1|TRBD1|TRBJ1-6
CASSWGQGSNSPLHF
TGCGCCAGCAGCTGGGGACAGGGTTCTAATTCACCCCTCCACTTT
>.|TRBV5-1|TRBD1|TRBJ1-4
CASSLGQGREKLFF
TGCGCCAGCAGCTTGGGACAGGGGCGAGAAAAACTGTTTTTT
>few|TRBV30|TRBD2|TRBJ2-5
CAWRALAGAETQYF
TGTGCCTGGAGGGCACTAGCGGGGGCAGAGACCCAGTACTTC
>many|TRBV12-5|TRBD2|TRBJ2-3
CASGKGTSGYNVGDTQYF
TGTGCTAGTGGTAAAGGGACTAGCGGGTATAACGTAGGAGATACGCAGTATTTT
>.|TRBV7-8|.|TRBJ1-1
CASSSTGNTEAFF
TGTGCCAGCAGTTCGACAGGGAACACTGAAGCTTTCTTT
>.|TRBV15|.|TRBJ2-2
CATSRVPGAGSGELFF
TGTGCCACCAGCAGAGTGCCGGGGGCGGGGTCCGGGGAGCTGTTTTTT
>.|TRBV28|.|TRBJ2-7
CASSLADSYEQYF
TGTGCCAGCAGTTTGGCTGACTCCTACGAGCAGTACTTC
>.|TRBV7-2|.|TRBJ1-5
CASSFISNQPQHF
TGTGCCAGCAGCTTTATAAGCAATCAGCCCCAGCATTTT
>many|TRBV29-1|TRBD1|TRBJ2-1
CSVEAGTGGAYNEQFF
TGCAGCGTTGAAGCTGGGACAGGGGGCGCCTACAATGAGCAGTTCTTC
>.|TRBV12-3/TRBV12-4|TRBD1|TRBJ2-2
CAGHRGTGELFF
TGTGCCGGCCACAGGGGAACCGGGGAGCTGTTTTTT
>many|TRBV19|.|TRBJ1-2
CASSIEGQFYGYTF
TGTGCCAGTAGTATAGAAGGACAGTTCTATGGCTACACCTTC
>.|TRBV6-5|.|TRBJ2-1
CASSYTENEQFF
TGTGCCAGCAGTTACACGGAAAATGAGCAGTTCTTC
>few|TRBV28|.|TRBJ1-5
CASSLVLAAQPQHF
TGTGCCAGCAGTTTAGTTCTAGCGGCTCAGCCCCAGCATTTT
>many|TRBV18|.|TRBJ2-2
CASSPGHTGELFF
TGTGCCAGCTCACCGGGACACACCGGGGAGCTGTTTTTT
>few|TRBV5-3|TRBD1|TRBJ2-1
CARSMLWTGRNNEQFF
TGTGCCAGAAGCATGCTTTGGACAGGGCGGAACAATGAGCAGTTCTTC
>.|TRBV7-2|.|TRBJ2-2
CASSLSGRATGELFF
TGTGCCAGCAGCTTATCGGGGCGGGCCACCGGGGAGCTGTTTTTT
>medium-sized|TRBV5-1|TRBD1|TRBJ1-2
CASSSDRVDYGYTF
TGCGCCAGCAGCTCGGACAGGGTAGACTATGGCTACACCTTC